Below, 22 T cell receptor beta chains from the same sample are listed, as sequenced in a study of T cells after yellow fever vaccination. TCRdb reprocessed the 5' RACE reads via MiXCR and lists one record per CDR3 protein. The data hold about 580,000 distinct CDR3 sequences, with roughly a sixth observed a single time. The sequencing here drew on PBMCs, taken 5 days after the first yellow fever vaccination. The source is a man in his late teens or twenties who received the YFV17D yellow fever vaccine.

This clonotype was counted at least ten times. This chain uses TRBV6-2 or TRBV6-3 with TRBJ1-5; D is perhaps TRBD1 (5 bases). CDR3 length equals 17 residues. V was shortened by 6 bases and J by 5 bases, with 23 bases between the two germline ends. Germline loops: CDR1 MNHEY, CDR2 SVGEGT. The CDR3 protein is CASSPIPTRGVYQPQHF. CDR3 bases: TGTGCCAGCAGCCCAATCCCGACTCGGGGGGTTTATCAGCCCCAGCATTTT.

The V gene is TRBV27, the J gene TRBJ1-1, with TRBD1 as a possible D gene (5 bases). This CDR3 region has 16 residues. V was clipped by 2 bases and J by 1 base, with 14 bases between them. From germline, CDR1 is MNHEY and CDR2 SMNVEV (reference sequence). CDR3 in DNA: TGTGCCAGCAGTTTAGCCAGGGTAAAGCAGAACACTGAAGCTTTCTTT. It translates to CASSLARVKQNTEAFF.

This clonotype showed up many times. The CDR3 bases are TGTGCCAGACGGGGACTAGCGGACTACGAGCAGTACGTC. This translates into CARRGLADYEQYV. This sequence joins TRBV9 and TRBJ2-7; 11 nucleotides match TRBD2. Germline CDR1 and CDR2: SGDLS and YYNGEE. With 8 bases clipped from V and 3 bases from J, the junction kept 4 bases outside the gene matches. The length of the CDR3 is 13 residues.

V usage is TRBV5-1 and J usage is TRBJ2-7, with 11 bases lining up with TRBD1. CDR1 is SGHRS and CDR2 is YFSETQ in the germline V gene. Germline trimming cut 3 bases from V and 6 bases from J; bases unmatched to any gene: 8. The length of the CDR3 is 15 residues. The CDR3 protein is CASSWGRTGGGEQYF. In nucleotides, the CDR3 is TGCGCCAGCAGCTGGGGTAGGACAGGGGGCGGCGAGCAGTACTTC. Complete variable domain (other parts from reference TRBV5-1 and TRBJ2-7): KAGVTQTPRYLIKTRGQQVTLSCSPISGHRSVSWYQQTPGQGLQFLFEYFSETQRNKGNFPGRFSGRQFSNSRSEMNVSTLELGDSALYLCASSWGRTGGGEQYFGPGTRLTVT.

This clonotype showed up just a few times. The chain couples TRBV19 to TRBJ1-1; D gene unclear. Germline CDR1 is LNHDA and CDR2 is SQIVND (reference sequence). V was pared by 3 bases and J by 1 base, with 6 bases between. The CDR3 consists of 13 residues. CDR3 amino acids: CASSMASNTEAFF. The CDR3 bases are TGTGCCAGTAGTATGGCGTCGAACACTGAAGCTTTCTTT.

V and J are TRBV7-9 and TRBJ2-3; the D is unclear. The germline gives CDR1 SEHNR, CDR2 FQNEAQ (reference sequence). This CDR3 has 12 residues. Trimming removed 5 bases from V and 5 bases from J, with 8 bases in between. CDR3 residues: CASSLVEDTQYF. The CDR3 bases are TGTGCCAGCAGCCTAGTGGAAGATACGCAGTATTTT. Drawing the rest from reference TRBV7-9 and TRBJ2-3, the complete variable domain is DTGVSQNPRHKITKRGQNVTFRCDPISEHNRLYWYRQTLGQGPEFLTYFQNEAQLEKSRLLSDRFSAERPKGSFSTLEIQRTEQGDSAMYLCASSLVEDTQYFGPGTRLTVL.

The chain has TRBV11-2 and TRBJ1-4; 9 bases match TRBD1. The CDR3 is 16 amino acids. After removal of 5 bases from V and 1 base from J, the junction contained 5 bases not matched to a gene. Germline-derived CDR1 and CDR2 are SGHAT and FQNNGV. CDR3 nucleotide sequence: TGTGCCAGCAGCCGAGACAGGGGGTTAACTAATGAAAAACTGTTTTTT. This gives the protein CASSRDRGLTNEKLFF.

The chain uses TRBV4-3 and TRBJ1-3; TRBD1 matches 7 bases. This CDR3 is built from 15 residues. Germline assignment: CDR1 LGHNA and CDR2 YSLEER. V shed 1 base, J shed 7 bases, and the junction held 7 bases outside the gene matches. The CDR3 is CASSQGIDRANTIYF. CDR3 bases: TGCGCCAGCAGCCAAGGGATAGACAGGGCGAACACCATATATTTT.

This clonotype was counted between two and nine times. J is TRBJ2-3 and V is TRBV7-9; D unresolved. V was cut by 1 base and J by 5 bases, with 7 bases left in between. Germline CDR1 is SEHNR and CDR2 is FQNEAQ (reference sequence). The CDR3 totals 13 residues. The CDR3 is CASSLEDGDTQYF. DNA of the CDR3: TGTGCCAGCAGCTTAGAAGACGGAGATACGCAGTATTTT. Using reference TRBV7-9 and TRBJ2-3 for the parts outside the CDR3, the full variable domain is DTGVSQNPRHKITKRGQNVTFRCDPISEHNRLYWYRQTLGQGPEFLTYFQNEAQLEKSRLLSDRFSAERPKGSFSTLEIQRTEQGDSAMYLCASSLEDGDTQYFGPGTRLTVL.

This clonotype was seen a handful of times. The chain links TRBV29-1 to TRBJ1-2; no clear D gene. Germline V gene data show CDR1 as SQVTM and CDR2 as ANQGSEA. Trimming stripped 1 base from V and 8 bases from J, with 17 bases between. This CDR3 contains 14 residues. The CDR3, as DNA: TGCAGCGTTGAAGTCCATGGGGTGTTGGGGGGCTACACCTTC. Amino acid sequence: CSVEVHGVLGGYTF.

This chain connects TRBV6-5 to TRBJ1-2; D gene uncertain. Trimming shortened V by 0 bases and J by 7 bases, and 15 bases separated the two germline ends. Germline assignment: CDR1 MNHEY and CDR2 SVGAGI. The CDR3 runs 15 residues. The CDR3 reads CASSYSASLMVGYTF. CDR3 DNA sequence: TGTGCCAGCAGTTACTCGGCCAGTTTAATGGTTGGCTACACCTTC.

Concerning this clonotype: An end of the junction differs from the germline gene, which may be a read error. The chain has TRBV5-1 and TRBJ2-7, with unresolved D. This CDR3 comprises 15 residues. Germline CDR1 and CDR2: SGHRS and YFSETQ. CDR3 loop: CASSLDRQTPFSAQF. The CDR3 nucleotides read TGCGCCAGCAGCTTGGATAGACAAACCCCCTTCTCAGCTCAATTC.

Concerning this clonotype: A read error is possible here, since a much larger clone lies one base away. The chain employs TRBV9 and TRBJ2-2; the D is unclear. The CDR3 covers 13 residues. Germline V gene sequence: CDR1 SGDLS, CDR2 YYNGEE. Trimming pared 0 bases from V and 4 bases from J, leaving 4 bases between. The chain's CDR3 is CASSVAPTGELFF. DNA for the CDR3: TGTGCCAGCAGCGTAGCTCCCACCGGGGAGCTGTTTTTT.

This rearrangement joins TRBV20-1 to TRBJ2-1; the match to TRBD1 covers 10 bases. CDR1 is DFQATT and CDR2 is SNEGSKA in the germline V gene (reference sequence). The CDR3 runs 15 residues. V dropped 0 bases and J dropped 6; count of bases not matched to a gene: 5. The CDR3 loop reads CSARDLGQGSNEQFF. CDR3 nucleotide sequence: TGCAGTGCTAGAGATTTGGGACAGGGGTCCAATGAGCAGTTCTTC.

There are a few counts of this clonotype. The chain has TRBV2 and TRBJ2-7, with D unclear. The CDR3 extends over 14 amino acids. Trimming took 0 bases from V and 4 from J, leaving 10 bases between them. CDR1 SNHLY and CDR2 FYNNEI come from the germline V gene. The CDR3, as DNA: TGTGCCAGCAGTGAAGCGCCGGGCAGGTACGAGCAGTACGTC. Translating gives CASSEAPGRYEQYV.

This clonotype was detected ten times or more. V usage is TRBV5-1 and J usage is TRBJ1-1; D gene unclear. V was trimmed by 4 bases and J by 1 base, leaving 8 bases between them. The germline CDR1 and CDR2 sequences are SGHRS and YFSETQ. The CDR3 extends over 13 amino acids. The CDR3 here is CASSGLGNTEAFF. CDR3 coding DNA: TGCGCCAGCAGCGGGTTGGGGAACACTGAAGCTTTCTTT.

This clonotype was detected a few times. This chain links TRBV6-1 with TRBJ2-5; TRBD2 matches at 12 bases. The germline V gene has CDR1 MNHNS and CDR2 SASEGT. This CDR3 spans 16 amino acids. The V segment lost 5 bases and the J segment 8 bases; nucleotides outside the gene matches: 12. The DNA for the CDR3 is TGTGCCAGCAGTCGCCTCTCTAGCGGGGGGGCGGGTACCCAGTACTTC. As protein: CASSRLSSGGAGTQYF.

The chain combines TRBV24-1 with TRBJ2-1; 8 bases align to TRBD1. V was clipped by 1 base and J by 9 bases; unmatched bases: 7. Germline V lookup: CDR1 KGHDR, CDR2 SFDVKD. This CDR3 contains 15 residues. This CDR3 is CATSDFTGGPSEQFF. CDR3 coding DNA: TGTGCCACCAGTGATTTTACAGGGGGACCAAGTGAGCAGTTCTTC.

The J gene is TRBJ1-5, the V gene TRBV5-6, with a tentative D call TRBD1 (6 bases). This CDR3 spans 13 amino acids. V lost 3 bases and J lost 11, with 15 bases in between. CDR1 SGHDT and CDR2 YYEEEE come from the germline V gene. The CDR3 protein is CASSYSGTKTQHF. Written as DNA, the CDR3 is TGTGCCAGCAGCTACTCCGGGACAAAGACCCAGCATTTT.

The V and J genes are TRBV6-2 or TRBV6-3 and TRBJ2-1, with 11 bases aligning to TRBD2. The germline V gene encodes CDR1 MNHEY and CDR2 SVGEGT. V gave up 6 bases and J gave up 1 base; unmatched junction bases: 2. This CDR3 region has 15 residues. The CDR3 protein is CASRRLAGSYNEQFF. CDR3 sequence (DNA): TGTGCCAGCAGACGACTAGCGGGGTCCTACAATGAGCAGTTCTTC.

J is TRBJ2-7 and V is TRBV18; no reliable D call. The CDR3 runs to 13 residues. V was shortened by 3 bases and J by 3 bases, with 9 bases between the two germline ends. Germline loops: CDR1 KGHSH, CDR2 LQKENI. CDR3 region: CASSPATRYEQYV. In DNA, the CDR3 is TGTGCCAGCTCACCCGCGACCCGCTACGAGCAGTACGTC.

This clonotype was observed a few times. J is TRBJ1-2 and V is TRBV7-9, with D unresolved. The CDR3 extends over 14 amino acids. The V end was cut by 11 bases, the J end by 4 bases, with 20 bases between. Germline lookup yields CDR1 SEHNR and CDR2 FQNEAQ (reference sequence). This chain's CDR3 is CAVFSPARTYGYTF. CDR3 bases: TGTGCCGTTTTTTCACCGGCCCGTACCTATGGCTACACCTTC.